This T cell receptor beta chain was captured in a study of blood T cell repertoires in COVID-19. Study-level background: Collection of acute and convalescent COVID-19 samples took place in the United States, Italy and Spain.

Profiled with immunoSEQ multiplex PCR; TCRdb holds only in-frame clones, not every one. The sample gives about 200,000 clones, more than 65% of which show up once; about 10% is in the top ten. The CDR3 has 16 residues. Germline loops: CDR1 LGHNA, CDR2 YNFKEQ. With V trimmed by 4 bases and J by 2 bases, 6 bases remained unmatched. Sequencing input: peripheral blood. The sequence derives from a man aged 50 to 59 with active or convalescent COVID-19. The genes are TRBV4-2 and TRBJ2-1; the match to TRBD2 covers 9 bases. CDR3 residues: CASSPRGGNTYNEQFF. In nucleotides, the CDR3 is TGTGCCAGCAGCCCGCGGGGGGGCAACACCTACAATGAGCAGTTCTTC.